This passage covers 12 T cell receptor beta chains from one sample sequenced in a study of T-cell memory formation after mild COVID-19. Each CDR3 protein gets one entry after TCRdb re-called the 5' RACE reads with MiXCR. The sample holds 250,000 to 350,000 distinct CDR3 sequences, about 13% seen once. The specimen sequenced was PBMCs or a T cell subset sorted from them (not recorded which). The source of these receptors is a man aged 18 to 30 who had mild COVID-19 (a few samples of this study predate the infection). Cell type and time point are not known.

The table lists this clonotype with a few counts. The chain has TRBV3-1 and TRBJ2-3; 8 nucleotides match TRBD2. The CDR3 has 19 amino acids. Germline V gene sequence: CDR1 LGHDT, CDR2 YNNKEL (reference sequence). Trimming at V came to 1 base and at J to 3 bases, leaving 15 bases not matched to a gene. CDR3 coding DNA: TGTGCCAGCAGCCAAGCGGGAGCGGGGGACACCCGCGAAACAGATACGCAGTATTTT. This encodes CASSQAGAGDTRETDTQYF.

There are a few counts of this clonotype. The V gene is TRBV29-1, the J gene TRBJ1-1; 8 positions agree with TRBD1. This CDR3 has 15 amino acids. V lost 2 bases and J lost 1; bases outside the gene matches: 6. CDR1 is SQVTM and CDR2 is ANQGSEA in the germline V gene. The chain's CDR3 is CSVESPGQENTEAFF. DNA of the CDR3: TGCAGCGTTGAAAGTCCGGGACAGGAGAACACTGAAGCTTTCTTT.

This clonotype was counted only a few times. V gene TRBV5-1 combines with J gene TRBJ2-3; D remains ambiguous. This CDR3 has 14 amino acids. Germline-derived CDR1 and CDR2 are SGHRS and YFSETQ. V was clipped by 2 bases and J by 0 bases, with 7 bases between them. CDR3 protein: CASSLPDSTDTQYF. CDR3 coding DNA: TGCGCCAGCAGCTTACCCGACAGCACAGATACGCAGTATTTT.

The table lists this clonotype with a few counts. This chain uses TRBV11-1 with TRBJ2-7; D gene ambiguous. V dropped 5 bases and J dropped 5 bases, with 10 bases sitting between them. Germline V CDR1 and CDR2: SGHAT, FQDESV (reference sequence). There are 12 residues in the CDR3. CDR3 DNA: TGTGCCAGCAGCCGATCTCCTCACGAGCAGTACTTC. It specifies CASSRSPHEQYF.

This clonotype has ten or more counts. V and J are TRBV11-2 and TRBJ1-4; D might be TRBD1 (5 bases). The CDR3 loop spans 14 amino acids. Per germline, CDR1 SGHAT and CDR2 FQNNGV. V lost 5 bases and J lost 7, with 14 bases in between. In DNA, the CDR3 is TGTGCCAGCAGCCAACAGGAATTTAGTGAAAAACTGTTTTTT. Amino acids: CASSQQEFSEKLFF.

In its sample, this clonotype was seen many times. The chain carries TRBV5-1 and TRBJ2-2; D is perhaps TRBD2 (6 bases). This CDR3 is 15 amino acids long. The V gene's germline CDR1 is SGHRS and CDR2 YFSETQ. V gave up 4 bases and J gave up 2 bases, with 12 bases separating them. The DNA of the CDR3 is TGCGCCAGCAGCCCCCGCGGGGTTAACACCGGGGAGCTGTTTTTT. Its protein is CASSPRGVNTGELFF.

This clonotype appeared a few times. In nucleotides, the CDR3 is TGTGCCAGCAGGGGGACTAGCGGGGGCTCTTCGGAGACCCAGTACTTC. Its translation: CASRGTSGGSSETQYF. V usage is TRBV12-3 or TRBV12-4 and J usage is TRBJ2-5, with TRBD2 matching 14 bases. With V trimmed by 6 bases and J by 5 bases, 8 bases remained unmatched. The CDR3 is made up of 16 amino acids.

This clonotype has a handful of counts. The chain has TRBV12-3 or TRBV12-4 and TRBJ2-1; 7 nucleotides align to TRBD2. V lost 6 bases to trimming and J lost 9 bases; unmatched junction nucleotides: 11. This CDR3 is 14 amino acids long. CDR3: CASRWGLPVGEQFF. CDR3 nucleotides: TGTGCCAGCAGGTGGGGACTACCCGTTGGTGAGCAGTTCTTC.

This chain joins TRBV2 and TRBJ2-7; D is possibly TRBD2 (5 bases). Per germline, CDR1 SNHLY and CDR2 FYNNEI. This CDR3 region has 13 residues. V lost 4 bases, J lost 3 bases, and 10 bases lay in between. Here the CDR3 DNA reads TGTGCCAGCAGTGCTAGCCTTTACTACGAGCAGTACGTC. Translated: CASSASLYYEQYV.

The sample holds a few counts of this clonotype. V gene TRBV29-1 combines with J gene TRBJ1-1; 8 nucleotides align to TRBD1. Germline trimming cut 6 bases from V and 3 bases from J; bases unmatched to any gene: 9. Germline V lookup: CDR1 SQVTM, CDR2 ANQGSEA. This CDR3 comprises 14 residues. CDR3 bases: TGCAGCGTGGCAGGCGGACAGGGTTACACTGAAGCTTTCTTT. Its protein is CSVAGGQGYTEAFF.

This clonotype has more than one count but fewer than ten. The rearrangement uses TRBV7-6 and TRBJ1-1; D ambiguous. Between the trimmed V and J ends, which lost 5 bases and 10 bases, there was a span of 11 bases. Per the germline V gene, CDR1 is SGHVS and CDR2 is FNYEAQ. CDR3 length: 11 amino acids. The CDR3 spells CASSDGEGAFF. The CDR3 DNA reads as TGTGCCAGCAGCGACGGGGAGGGAGCTTTCTTT.

This CDR3 reads CASSFPAGAETQYF. The CDR3 DNA sequence: TGTGCCAGCAGTTTCCCCGCGGGTGCAGAGACCCAGTACTTC. V is TRBV12-3 or TRBV12-4 and J is TRBJ2-5, with D perhaps TRBD2 (5 bases). The length of the CDR3 is 14 residues. V gave up 3 bases and J gave up 4 bases, with 12 bases separating them.